The 10 T cell receptor beta chains listed next were all sequenced from one sample in a study of coeliac disease (dated by TCRdb to 2021 to 2024). Receptors were amplified or captured by the immunoSEQ multiplex PCR assay. TCRdb stores this immuneACCESS table with in-frame sequences only. Part of the clones is absent; in the studies checked, under half of the shortfall reflects unresolved V genes, and no reason is known for the rest. Here the sample has a few thousand clones; 45% to 55% occur a single time. In total, the top ten clones hold about 20% of the sample. Specimen: intraepithelial lymphocytes from the gut. The label giving this sample's cell subset or site can be read as: intraepithelial cell (IEC) fraction of small intestinal biopsy. All receptors derive from a man in his sixties with celiac disease on a gluten-free diet.

The chain employs TRBV18 and TRBJ2-3; 7 bases line up with TRBD2. Per the germline V gene, CDR1 is KGHSH and CDR2 is LQKENI. The trim removed 3 bases at V and 4 bases at J, leaving 10 bases unmatched. The CDR3 extends over 16 amino acids. DNA of the CDR3: TGTGCCAGCTCACCCTCCTGGGGGGGGTTGGCAGATACGCAGTATTTT. It encodes CASSPSWGGLADTQYF.

This sequence joins TRBV6-6 and TRBJ2-2; 7 bases agree with TRBD1. This CDR3 is 13 amino acids long. J was trimmed by 9 bases and V by 6 bases; bases with no gene match: 7. Germline CDR1 reads MNHNY; CDR2 reads SVGAGI (reference sequence). CDR3 DNA sequence: TGTGCCAGCAGCCCCGACAGGGACAGGGAGCTGTTTTTT. As protein: CASSPDRDRELFF.

V is TRBV2 and J is TRBJ2-2, with 9 positions matching TRBD1. Germline lookup yields CDR1 SNHLY and CDR2 FYNNEI. V trimming: 5 bases; J trimming: 1 base; junction bases outside the gene matches: 8. The length of the CDR3 is 17 residues. This CDR3 is CASSPVMGQGNTGELFF. The CDR3 coding sequence is TGTGCCAGCAGTCCCGTGATGGGACAGGGGAACACCGGGGAGCTGTTTTTT. The variable domain in full, with the rest retrieved from reference TRBV2 and TRBJ2-2, is EPEVTQTPSHQVTQMGQEVILRCVPISNHLYFYWYRQILGQKVEFLVSFYNNEISEKSEIFDDQFSVERPDGSNFTLKIRSTKLEDSAMYFCASSPVMGQGNTGELFFGEGSRLTVL.

This clone has a handful of counts. J is TRBJ2-4 and V is TRBV18; 16 bases match TRBD2. The CDR3 has 19 residues. The germline gives CDR1 KGHSH, CDR2 LQKENI. V dropped 3 bases and J dropped 8; count of bases not matched to a gene: 13. The CDR3 nucleotides are TGTGCCAGCTCACCGCCGGGACCCGGGACTAGCGGGAGGGCCGACATTCAGTACTTC. Protein product: CASSPPGPGTSGRADIQYF. The full variable domain, with the rest looked up from reference TRBV18 and TRBJ2-4, is NAGVMQNPRHLVRRRGQEARLRCSPMKGHSHVYWYRQLPEEGLKFMVYLQKENIIDESGMPKERFSAEFPKEGPSILRIQQVVRGDSAAYFCASSPPGPGTSGRADIQYFGAGTRLSVL.

This clone appeared a single time. The chain links TRBV11-2 to TRBJ2-1; 8 nucleotides line up with TRBD1. Trimming took 6 bases from V and 7 from J; bases not matched to a gene: 8. The germline V gene has CDR1 SGHAT and CDR2 FQNNGV. The CDR3 sequence is 14 residues long. CDR3: CASRRDRGENEQFF. The DNA for the CDR3 is TGTGCCAGCAGACGTGACAGGGGTGAAAATGAGCAGTTCTTC.

This chain links TRBV7-8 with TRBJ2-7, with unresolved D. This CDR3 contains 13 residues. The V gene's germline CDR1 is SGHVS and CDR2 FQNEAQ. V was shortened by 1 base and J by 3 bases, with 7 bases between the two germline ends. This chain's CDR3 is CASSLGPDYEQYF. The CDR3 DNA is TGTGCCAGCAGCTTAGGGCCAGACTACGAGCAGTACTTC.

By proportion, this clone is large (0.1 to 1%). The chain has TRBV29-1 and TRBJ1-1; D is unclear. V lost 1 base and J 7 bases, leaving 7 bases between the germline ends. The CDR3 length is 11 residues. The germline gives CDR1 SQVTM, CDR2 ANQGSEA. In DNA form, the CDR3 reads TGCAGCGTTGAAGTGGCCAGTGAAGCTTTCTTT. Translated: CSVEVASEAFF.

The chain combines TRBV7-9 with TRBJ1-5, with D possibly being TRBD1 (6 bases). Germline V gives CDR1 SEHNR, CDR2 FQNEAQ (reference sequence). V was trimmed by 8 bases and J by 4 bases, leaving 21 bases between them. CDR3 length equals 16 residues. CDR3 loop: CASGWGQQGSNQPQHF. The CDR3 nucleotides are TGTGCCAGCGGCTGGGGCCAACAGGGATCTAATCAGCCCCAGCATTTT.

The CDR3 DNA follows: TGTGCCAGCCTATTCGGACAGTCCTACGAGCAGTACTTC. Translation gives CASLFGQSYEQYF. The chain uses TRBV6-6 and TRBJ2-7; D may be TRBD1 (6 bases). Germline loops: CDR1 MNHNY, CDR2 SVGAGI (reference sequence). The ends were cut back, 8 bases at V and 1 base at J, with 12 bases in the middle. The CDR3 is made up of 13 amino acids.

The rearrangement joins TRBV19 to TRBJ2-1; 11 bases fit TRBD1. The CDR3 is 20 residues long. After removal of 4 bases from V and 0 bases from J, the junction contained 14 bases not matched to a gene. The V gene's germline CDR1 is LNHDA and CDR2 SQIVND (reference sequence). The CDR3 reads CASSTDGTGGASSSYNEQFF. CDR3 DNA: TGTGCCAGTAGTACAGACGGGACAGGGGGTGCTTCGAGCTCCTACAATGAGCAGTTCTTC.